The rows below give T cell receptor beta chains drawn from one sample of a study of T cells after posttransplantation cyclophosphamide. Assay used: immunoSEQ multiplex PCR; TCRdb lists only in-frame clones, some missing. The sample has around 7,100 clones, roughly four fifths seen once. The sequencing used PBMCs, collected around 1,500 days after allogeneic stem cell transplant with posttransplant cyclophosphamide. These TCRs come from a male patient in his thirties who received an allogeneic stem cell transplant from a related donor, was CMV-positive, and had acute GVHD only. Some T cells may trace back to the graft donor. The CDR3 runs from the conserved cysteine through the conserved F or W. The D gene is left open where the match is weak. Clone size is given for some rows only: seen once, a few or many times, or a class if the clone is expanded.

d_gene: TRBD1; v_gene: TRBV10-3; abundance: once; j_gene: TRBJ1-5; CDR3aa: CAIRDRGDQPQHF; CDR3nt: TGTGCCATAAGGGACAGGGGTGATCAGCCCCAGCATTTT
d_gene: TRBD1; v_gene: TRBV2; abundance: .; j_gene: TRBJ1-5; CDR3aa: CASTGQGDQPQHF; CDR3nt: TGTGCCAGCACTGGTCAGGGGGATCAGCCCCAGCATTTT
d_gene: TRBD2; v_gene: TRBV14; abundance: .; j_gene: TRBJ2-1; CDR3aa: CASSRAGAHSYNEQFF; CDR3nt: TGTGCCAGCAGCCGAGCGGGGGCCCACTCCTACAATGAGCAGTTCTTC
d_gene: TRBD1; v_gene: TRBV9; abundance: .; j_gene: TRBJ1-1; CDR3aa: CASSIQPGQGAPGTEAFF; CDR3nt: TGTGCCAGCAGCATCCAACCGGGACAGGGGGCGCCTGGCACTGAAGCTTTCTTT
d_gene: TRBD2; v_gene: TRBV27; abundance: .; j_gene: TRBJ2-5; CDR3aa: CASSLLAGGIKETQYF; CDR3nt: TGTGCCAGCAGTTTGCTAGCGGGGGGGATAAAAGAGACCCAGTACTTC
d_gene: .; v_gene: TRBV5-1; abundance: .; j_gene: TRBJ1-4; CDR3aa: CASSGDVNEKLFF; CDR3nt: TGCGCCAGCAGCGGAGACGTTAATGAAAAACTGTTTTTT
d_gene: .; v_gene: TRBV10-3; abundance: .; j_gene: TRBJ1-6; CDR3aa: CAISVGANSPLHF; CDR3nt: TGTGCCATCAGTGTGGGGGCGAACTCACCCCTCCACTTT
d_gene: .; v_gene: TRBV7-3; abundance: .; j_gene: TRBJ1-2; CDR3aa: CASSLGQGNYGYTF; CDR3nt: TGTGCCAGCAGCTTAGGCCAGGGGAACTATGGCTACACCTTC
d_gene: .; v_gene: TRBV9; abundance: .; j_gene: TRBJ2-3; CDR3aa: CASSVDSLVSRVTDTQYF; CDR3nt: TGTGCCAGCAGCGTGGATAGTCTAGTCTCACGGGTCACAGATACGCAGTATTTT
d_gene: TRBD2; v_gene: TRBV11-1; abundance: .; j_gene: TRBJ2-3; CDR3aa: CASSLNGGTDTQYF; CDR3nt: TGTGCCAGCAGCTTAAACGGGGGGACAGATACGCAGTATTTT
d_gene: TRBD1; v_gene: TRBV5-6; abundance: once; j_gene: TRBJ1-2; CDR3aa: CASSSVPGQGYGYTF; CDR3nt: TGTGCCAGCAGCTCCGTCCCGGGACAGGGCTATGGCTACACCTTC
d_gene: TRBD1; v_gene: TRBV7-9; abundance: .; j_gene: TRBJ1-1; CDR3aa: CASSLGVGTGNTEAFF; CDR3nt: TGTGCCAGCAGCTTAGGTGTCGGGACAGGGAACACTGAAGCTTTCTTT
d_gene: .; v_gene: TRBV29-1; abundance: .; j_gene: TRBJ2-1; CDR3aa: CSVELGALGEQFF; CDR3nt: TGCAGCGTTGAATTAGGGGCGTTAGGTGAGCAGTTCTTC
d_gene: .; v_gene: TRBV7-9; abundance: few; j_gene: TRBJ1-4; CDR3aa: CASSASGQTLFF; CDR3nt: TGTGCCAGCAGCGCCTCGGGACAAACACTGTTTTTT
d_gene: TRBD1; v_gene: TRBV19; abundance: .; j_gene: TRBJ1-2; CDR3aa: CASSWDSLSYGYTF; CDR3nt: TGTGCCAGTAGTTGGGACAGTCTTTCCTATGGCTACACCTTC
d_gene: .; v_gene: TRBV5-6; abundance: .; j_gene: TRBJ1-2; CDR3aa: CASSFQGFYYGYTF; CDR3nt: TGTGCCAGCAGCTTCCAGGGTTTTTACTATGGCTACACCTTC
d_gene: .; v_gene: TRBV7-8; abundance: .; j_gene: TRBJ1-2; CDR3aa: CASSDKSYGYTF; CDR3nt: TGTGCCAGCAGCGACAAAAGCTATGGCTACACCTTC
d_gene: .; v_gene: TRBV5-6; abundance: once; j_gene: TRBJ1-1; CDR3aa: CASSPYYGREVIEAFF; CDR3nt: TGTGCCAGCAGCCCCTATTATGGCAGGGAAGTCATTGAAGCTTTCTTT
d_gene: TRBD1; v_gene: TRBV25-1; abundance: .; j_gene: TRBJ1-6; CDR3aa: CASSVTGDSPLHF; CDR3nt: TGTGCCAGCAGTGTGACAGGGGATTCACCCCTCCACTTT
d_gene: .; v_gene: TRBV7-2; abundance: once; j_gene: TRBJ2-2; CDR3aa: CASSLASRNTGELFF; CDR3nt: TGTGCCAGCAGCTTAGCGTCCCGGAACACCGGGGAGCTGTTTTTT
d_gene: TRBD1; v_gene: TRBV9; abundance: once; j_gene: TRBJ2-4; CDR3aa: CASSVEAGGNIQYF; CDR3nt: TGTGCCAGCAGCGTAGAAGCAGGGGGAAACATTCAGTACTTC
d_gene: .; v_gene: TRBV5-6; abundance: .; j_gene: TRBJ1-1; CDR3aa: CASSIQMNTEAFF; CDR3nt: TGTGCCAGCAGTATACAGATGAACACTGAAGCTTTCTTT
d_gene: .; v_gene: TRBV5-1; abundance: few; j_gene: TRBJ1-2; CDR3aa: CASSFSSYGYTF; CDR3nt: TGCGCCAGCAGCTTTAGCAGCTATGGCTACACCTTC
d_gene: .; v_gene: TRBV7-8; abundance: .; j_gene: TRBJ2-7; CDR3aa: CASSFRQSSYEQYF; CDR3nt: TGTGCCAGCAGCTTCCGACAGAGCTCCTACGAGCAGTACTTC
d_gene: TRBD1; v_gene: TRBV13; abundance: .; j_gene: TRBJ2-1; CDR3aa: CASSLGGTDSNEQFF; CDR3nt: TGTGCCAGCAGCTTAGGCGGGACAGATTCCAATGAGCAGTTCTTC
d_gene: .; v_gene: TRBV19; abundance: .; j_gene: TRBJ2-3; CDR3aa: CASGSMGARDTQYF; CDR3nt: TGTGCCAGTGGATCGATGGGGGCGCGGGATACGCAGTATTTT
d_gene: .; v_gene: TRBV21-1; abundance: .; j_gene: TRBJ1-1; CDR3aa: CASSKKGGMNTEAFF; CDR3nt: TGTGCCAGCAGCAAAAAAGGCGGGATGAACACTGAAGCTTTCTTT
d_gene: TRBD1; v_gene: TRBV5-4; abundance: .; j_gene: TRBJ2-7; CDR3aa: CASSSKTGTGEQYF; CDR3nt: TGTGCCAGCAGCTCAAAGACAGGGACGGGCGAGCAGTACTTC
d_gene: TRBD1; v_gene: TRBV7-2; abundance: medium-sized; j_gene: TRBJ1-2; CDR3aa: CASSINRGDGYTF; CDR3nt: TGTGCCAGCAGCATTAACAGGGGAGATGGCTACACCTTC
d_gene: .; v_gene: TRBV27; abundance: .; j_gene: TRBJ1-2; CDR3aa: CASSLKGGNYGYTF; CDR3nt: TGTGCCAGCAGTTTAAAAGGCGGTAACTATGGCTACACCTTC
d_gene: .; v_gene: TRBV6-4; abundance: .; j_gene: TRBJ2-3; CDR3aa: CASRTPTGTSTDTQYF; CDR3nt: TGTGCCAGCAGGACCCCCACGGGGACTAGCACAGATACGCAGTATTTT
d_gene: .; v_gene: TRBV25-1; abundance: .; j_gene: TRBJ2-7; CDR3aa: CASSSNQGRDYEQYF; CDR3nt: TGTGCCAGCAGCTCTAACCAGGGCAGGGATTACGAGCAGTACTTC
d_gene: TRBD2; v_gene: TRBV4-3; abundance: .; j_gene: TRBJ2-5; CDR3aa: CASSQAPLGSGGSETQYF; CDR3nt: TGCGCCAGCAGCCAAGCCCCCCTCGGTAGCGGGGGGTCGGAGACCCAGTACTTC